Included here is one TCR beta chain sequence, with context. Its antigen is currently unknown. This record comes from a study of OX40 agonist ivuxolimab in advanced cancers. Study overall: While on treatment, patients had intravenous ivuxolimab at 0.01 to 10 mg/kg every 2 weeks. Study-wide points: Expansion of clones was among the lowest in partial responders at 0.1-3.0 mg/kg. CD8+ T cells were the subset that, on average, had more expanded clones than CD4+.

Trimming took 3 bases from V and 0 from J, leaving 14 bases between them. The CDR3 consists of 17 residues. The germline V gene encodes CDR1 KGHSH and CDR2 LQKENI. Profiled with immunoSEQ multiplex PCR; TCRdb holds only in-frame clones, not every one. The profile shows about 69,000 clones, about 80% of them singletons. This sample comprised CD4+ or CD8+ T cells sorted from blood, obtained in a trial of the OX40 agonist ivuxolimab. The TCR comes from an adult with an advanced solid tumor such as melanoma, head and neck, liver or kidney cancer. V and J are TRBV18 and TRBJ2-2; weak D call: TRBD1 (6 bases). Here the CDR3 DNA reads TGTGCCAGCTCACCGTCAGGGGCAGGGGCGAACACCGGGGAGCTGTTTTTT. Protein sequence: CASSPSGAGANTGELFF.